A selection of T cell receptor beta chains follows, all from one sample in a study of beta chain features in type 1 diabetes. The data were produced by immunoSEQ multiplex PCR, yet TCRdb's version contains in-frame clones alone and is incomplete. The sample consists of 130,000 to 150,000 clones, less than 8.5% of them appearing once. Sequenced input: central memory CD4+ T cells from blood. The receptors were sampled from a woman aged 30 to 39 in good health. CDR3s include the opening cysteine and the closing phenylalanine or tryptophan. A D gene is named only where the DNA matches it firmly. Clone size is not always given. Where it is, it says once, few, many or a class for expanded clones.

V gene,D gene,clone size,CDR3 length,J gene,CDR3 protein,CDR3 DNA
TRBV9,NA,many,15,TRBJ1-1,CASSPVGLGNTEAFF,TGTGCCAGCAGCCCCGTCGGTCTTGGGAACACTGAAGCTTTCTTT
TRBV7-3,NA,few,15,TRBJ2-6,CASSLTQAGANVLTF,TGTGCCAGCAGCTTAACACAGGCTGGGGCCAACGTCCTGACTTTC
TRBV28,TRBD2,NA,17,TRBJ2-7,CASRRQPNGAGVAEQYF,TGTGCCAGCAGGCGACAACCTAACGGCGCGGGAGTGGCCGAGCAGTACTTC
TRBV19,NA,few,14,TRBJ2-1,CASGDSRQYNEQFF,TGTGCCAGTGGAGACAGCCGGCAATACAATGAGCAGTTCTTC
TRBV27,NA,few,14,TRBJ1-2,CASSPYRADYGYTF,TGTGCCAGCAGCCCATACAGGGCTGACTATGGCTACACCTTC
TRBV4-3,NA,NA,16,TRBJ1-4,CASSQEGDRRGEKLFF,TGCGCCAGCAGCCAAGAAGGGGATAGGAGGGGCGAAAAACTGTTTTTT
TRBV15,TRBD1,NA,14,TRBJ1-4,CATRDRAINEKLFF,TGTGCCACCCGTGACAGGGCCATTAATGAAAAACTGTTTTTT
TRBV18,TRBD1,NA,14,TRBJ1-5,CASSQGQQNQPQHF,TGTGCCAGCTCTCAGGGACAGCAGAATCAGCCCCAGCATTTT
TRBV6-5,NA,NA,11,TRBJ1-1,CASSPDTEAFF,TGTGCCAGCAGTCCTGACACTGAAGCTTTCTTT
TRBV30,NA,few,14,TRBJ1-1,CAWDGRGGNTEAFF,TGTGCCTGGGACGGGAGGGGGGGGAACACTGAAGCTTTCTTT
TRBV7-9,TRBD1,many,14,TRBJ1-2,CASSSGQGHYGYTF,TGTGCCAGCAGCTCAGGACAGGGCCACTATGGCTACACCTTC
TRBV5-4,TRBD2,NA,15,TRBJ2-3,CASSGLAGGPDTQYF,TGTGCCAGCAGCGGACTAGCGGGAGGGCCCGATACGCAGTATTTT
TRBV2,NA,few,12,TRBJ2-5,CASRIGGETQYF,TGTGCCAGCAGGATCGGGGGTGAGACCCAGTACTTC